A selection of T cell receptor beta chains follows, all from one sample in a study of shared clonotypes between healthy human individuals. The method was immunoSEQ multiplex PCR; TCRdb's version includes in-frame clones alone and lacks a portion of them. The sample yields more than 2 million clones, about 95% seen once. The sequenced material came from naive CD4+ T cells sorted from blood. These receptors all come from a man aged 18 to 30 in good health. CDR3s include the opening cysteine and the closing phenylalanine or tryptophan. A D gene is named only where the DNA matches it firmly. A row's size may be missing; if present it is once, few, many or a size class.

>TRBJ2-2|TRBV7-2|NA|TRBD1
TGTGCCAGCAGTTTAGGACAGGCGAACACCGGGGAGCTGTTTTTT
CASSLGQANTGELFF
>TRBJ2-6|TRBV2|once|NA
TGTGCCAGCAGTGAAGCCCCGATCTCTGGGGCCAACGTCCTGACTTTC
CASSEAPISGANVLTF
>TRBJ1-2|TRBV10-3|NA|NA
TGTGCCATCTCGATCCAGGGAACCGTAACTAACTATGGCTACACCTTC
CAISIQGTVTNYGYTF
>TRBJ1-4|TRBV10-3|NA|TRBD1
TGTGCCATTGGAACAGGGGCCGTTAATGAAAAACTGTTTTTT
CAIGTGAVNEKLFF
>TRBJ2-7|TRBV9|NA|NA
TGTGCCAGCAGCGGCGGGAAGGGATCCTACGAGCAGTACTTC
CASSGGKGSYEQYF
>TRBJ2-3|TRBV6-6|NA|TRBD2
TGTGCCAGCAGTTACCAGCGGGATGGTACAGATACGCAGTATTTT
CASSYQRDGTDTQYF
>TRBJ1-2|TRBV7-3|NA|NA
TGTGCCAGCGGGGACCCTAACTATGGCTACACCTTC
CASGDPNYGYTF
>TRBJ1-1|TRBV25-1|NA|NA
TGTGCCAGCAGTCCCGGGACACTGAACACTGAAGCTTTCTTT
CASSPGTLNTEAFF
>TRBJ2-3|TRBV2|NA|TRBD2
TGTGCCAGCAGTCCTAGCGGGATCACAGATACGCAGTATTTT
CASSPSGITDTQYF
>TRBJ1-3|TRBV30|NA|NA
TGTGCCTGGGCCCAGGCCGGGGTCTCGGGAAACACCATATATTTT
CAWAQAGVSGNTIYF
>TRBJ1-5|TRBV6-1|many|TRBD1
TGTGCCAGCAGTGCGCACGGACAGGGTACTAGCAATCAGCCCCAGCATTTT
CASSAHGQGTSNQPQHF
>TRBJ1-3|TRBV9|NA|NA
TGTGCCAGCAGCGTTGGGACCGACTCTGGAAACACCATATATTTT
CASSVGTDSGNTIYF
>TRBJ2-5|TRBV7-7|NA|TRBD1
TGTGCTAGCAGCCCCGGACAGGGGAAAGAGACCCAGTACTTC
CASSPGQGKETQYF
>TRBJ2-6|TRBV4-2|NA|NA
TGTGCCAGCAGCCAAAACTCTGGGGCCAACGTCCTGACTTTC
CASSQNSGANVLTF
>TRBJ2-3|TRBV27|NA|NA
TGTGCCAGCAGTTTCTCCGGGACGGACACAGATACGCAGTATTTT
CASSFSGTDTDTQYF
>TRBJ1-2|TRBV4-3|NA|TRBD1
TGCGCCAGCAGCCAAATAACAGGGGGCGTTACTGGCTACACCTTC
CASSQITGGVTGYTF